This T cell receptor beta chain was sequenced for a study of blood T cell repertoires in COVID-19. Study-wide context: The United States, Italy and Spain provided the acute and convalescent COVID-19 samples.

This clone was detected only once. There are 15 residues in the CDR3. The germline CDR1 and CDR2 sequences are MNHEY and SVGAGI. V trimming: 2 bases; J trimming: 1 base; junction bases outside the gene matches: 1. The method was immunoSEQ multiplex PCR; TCRdb's version includes in-frame clones alone and lacks a portion of them. The sample has some 38,000 clones; 74% are singletons. The sequence was collected from a man in his 70s with COVID-19, enrolled during active disease. Sequencing input: peripheral blood. This chain connects TRBV6-5 to TRBJ1-4, with TRBD1 matching over 7 bases. The CDR3 DNA reads as TGTGCCAGCAGTTACGACAGGGAAACTAATGAAAAACTGTTTTTT. Encoded protein: CASSYDRETNEKLFF.